This TCR beta chain was captured by sequencing in a study of T-cell memory formation after mild COVID-19. The CDR3 runs to 13 residues. Between the trimmed V and J ends, which lost 2 bases and 1 base, there was a span of 6 bases. The V gene's germline CDR1 is LGHDT and CDR2 YNNKEL (reference sequence). In TCRdb, the 5' RACE reads were re-called with MiXCR into one record per CDR3 protein. The sample has 110,000 to 150,000 distinct CDR3 sequences, 11% to 15% seen once. Sequences were obtained from PBMCs or a T cell subset sorted from them (not recorded which). The TCR sequence derives from an adult woman who had mild COVID-19 (a few samples of this study predate the infection). Cell type and time point are not known. The chain links TRBV3-1 to TRBJ2-7; D gene unclear. The CDR3 coding sequence is TGTGCCAGCAGCCAACAGGAGTCCTACGAGCAGTACTTC. Translated: CASSQQESYEQYF.